This T cell receptor beta chain was retrieved from a study of T cells after yellow fever vaccination. TCRdb processed the 5' RACE reads anew with MiXCR; each CDR3 protein has one entry. The profile shows under 300,000 distinct CDR3 sequences, about 7% of them singletons. This clonotype was counted many times. J lost 2 bases, V lost 5 bases, and 10 bases had no gene match. The CDR3 is 16 amino acids. The germline gives CDR1 MNHEY, CDR2 SVGEGT. The sequenced sample was CD4+ T cells sorted from PBMCs, obtained 15 days after the yellow fever booster vaccination. The source is a man aged 25-40 years who received the YFV17D yellow fever vaccine. The chain uses TRBV6-2 or TRBV6-3 and TRBJ2-5, with 8 bases aligning to TRBD2. The CDR3 DNA reads as TGTGCCAGCAGTCCCCCCACTAGCGGAGGACAAGAGACCCAGTACTTC. Protein product: CASSPPTSGGQETQYF.